These 32 T cell receptor beta chains originate from one sample sequenced in a study of T-cell reconstitution after alpha-beta-depleted transplantation in children. For TCRbeta, the library was prepared with unique molecular identifiers. TCRdb re-called the PCR reads through MiXCR, storing one row per CDR3 protein. The sample contains some 530,000 distinct CDR3 sequences, under 15% of which appear only once. This sample comprised PBMCs from the stem cell graft donor, obtained from the stem cell graft. The receptors were sampled from a human donor who donated a stem cell graft to a child with combined immunodeficiency.

In this sample, this clonotype turned up many times. V usage is TRBV3-1 and J usage is TRBJ2-6; 10 bases line up with TRBD2. Germline V CDR1 and CDR2: LGHDT, YNNKEL (reference sequence). V shed 3 bases, J shed 15 bases, and the junction held 11 bases outside the gene matches. CDR3 length equals 15 residues. This CDR3 is CASSQGRLAGESLTF. CDR3 DNA sequence: TGTGCCAGCAGCCAGGGACGACTAGCGGGTGAATCCCTGACTTTC.

This clonotype was observed many times. The chain is built from TRBV20-1 and TRBJ2-3; 7 bases agree with TRBD1. CDR1 DFQATT and CDR2 SNEGSKA come from the germline V gene (reference sequence). J lost 0 bases, V lost 6 bases, and 12 bases had no gene match. CDR3 length equals 16 residues. The CDR3 DNA follows: TGCAGTGCGCAGGCGCATTGGACAGGAAGCACAGATACGCAGTATTTT. This translates into CSAQAHWTGSTDTQYF.

At least ten counts were recorded for this clonotype. The chain has TRBV10-3 and TRBJ2-1, with D unclear. The germline gives CDR1 ENHRY, CDR2 SYGVKD. This CDR3 spans 15 amino acids. V was trimmed by 0 bases and J by 9 bases, leaving 15 bases between them. CDR3: CAISESTLDAGEQFF. DNA for the CDR3: TGTGCCATCAGTGAGTCGACTCTAGATGCCGGTGAGCAGTTCTTC.

This clonotype was picked up a small number of times. The rearrangement links TRBV7-2 to TRBJ2-2; 7 bases agree with TRBD1. The CDR3 is 15 residues long. V was clipped by 5 bases and J by 9 bases; unmatched bases: 12. The germline V gene has CDR1 SGHTA and CDR2 FQGNSA. Here the CDR3 DNA reads TGTGCCAGCAGCCACGACAGGGCGGGTATCCGGGAGCTGTTTTTT. Protein sequence: CASSHDRAGIRELFF.

This clonotype was observed a few times. The rearrangement links TRBV5-1 to TRBJ2-5; D gene ambiguous. Germline V gene lookup returns CDR1 SGHRS and CDR2 YFSETQ. V lost 0 bases and J 3 bases, leaving 9 bases between the germline ends. The CDR3 spans 14 residues. CDR3 sequence: CASSLDSAKETQYF. DNA for the CDR3: TGCGCCAGCAGCTTGGACTCGGCCAAAGAGACCCAGTACTTC.

This clonotype showed up just a few times. This sequence joins TRBV29-1 and TRBJ2-2; 14 nucleotides agree with TRBD2. Germline loops: CDR1 SQVTM, CDR2 ANQGSEA. After removal of 2 bases from V and 5 bases from J, the junction contained 7 bases not matched to a gene. CDR3 length: 17 residues. CDR3 in amino acids: CSVEYGTSGSRTGELFF. The CDR3 DNA reads as TGCAGCGTTGAATATGGGACTAGCGGGAGTCGGACCGGGGAGCTGTTTTTT.

This clonotype was recorded at least ten times. The rearrangement uses TRBV29-1 and TRBJ2-3; 9 positions agree with TRBD2. The J segment lost 1 base and the V segment lost 1 base, leaving 0 bases of the junction unmatched. Germline CDR1 and CDR2: SQVTM and ANQGSEA. The CDR3 contains 14 residues. CDR3 nucleotides: TGCAGCGTTGAAGCTAGCGGGGGCACAGATACGCAGTATTTT. It encodes CSVEASGGTDTQYF.

This clonotype was counted many times. An end of the junction does not agree with germline; a read error may underlie this. This rearrangement joins TRBV5-1 to TRBJ2-1, with D tentatively TRBD1 or TRBD2 (5 bases each). The CDR3 is made up of 11 amino acids. Germline CDR1 is SGHRS and CDR2 is YFSETQ. DNA of the CDR3: TGCGCCAGCAGCTTGTCCAGGGAGCTTTCCTTC. The encoded protein is CASSLSRELSF.

The V call is TRBV20-1, the J call TRBJ2-3; 9 bases are a match to TRBD2. Germline CDR1 reads DFQATT; CDR2 reads SNEGSKA (reference sequence). This CDR3 comprises 15 residues. Germline trimming cut 2 bases from V and 2 bases from J; bases unmatched to any gene: 5. The DNA for the CDR3 is TGCAGTGCTAGACCTAGCGGGGAACTCACAGATACGCAGTATTTT. Translated: CSARPSGELTDTQYF.

The chain recombines TRBV28 with TRBJ2-7; tentatively, D is TRBD2 (6 bases). The V and J ends lost 2 bases and 3 bases respectively, with 11 bases between them. The CDR3 runs 14 residues. CDR1 and CDR2 from the germline V gene are MDHEN and SYDVKM. This CDR3 is CASSLGDFNYEQYF. The DNA for the CDR3 is TGTGCCAGCAGTTTAGGGGACTTCAACTACGAGCAGTACTTC.

This clonotype occurred a few times. The rearrangement joins TRBV18 to TRBJ2-2; D tentatively fits TRBD1 or TRBD2 (5 bases each). The germline V gene encodes CDR1 KGHSH and CDR2 LQKENI. V was cut by 3 bases and J by 1 base, with 12 bases left in between. The CDR3 is 16 amino acids. The CDR3 protein is CASSPRPGRNTGELFF. In DNA form, the CDR3 reads TGTGCCAGCTCACCCCGGCCAGGGAGGAACACCGGGGAGCTGTTTTTT.

This clonotype has only a few counts. The rearrangement links TRBV4-1 to TRBJ2-7; 8 bases line up with TRBD2. Germline-derived CDR1 and CDR2 are MGHRA and YSYEKL. This CDR3 contains 15 residues. V gave up 1 base and J gave up 0 bases; unmatched junction bases: 2. CDR3 nucleotide sequence: TGCGCCAGCAGCCAAGTCGCGGGGGGCTCCTACGAGCAGTACTTC. It codes for CASSQVAGGSYEQYF.

This clonotype was counted many times. In DNA, the CDR3 is TGTGCCAGCAGTCCGGGACTAGCGGGAGCCGCAGATACGCAGTATTTT. It encodes CASSPGLAGAADTQYF. The chain joins TRBV4-2 to TRBJ2-3, with 14 bases fitting TRBD2. Trimming took 6 bases from V and 4 from J; bases not matched to a gene: 6. The length of the CDR3 is 16 residues. In germline, CDR1 is LGHNA, CDR2 YNFKEQ.

In its sample, this clonotype was seen many times. V is TRBV12-3 or TRBV12-4 and J is TRBJ2-2, with 7 nucleotides matching TRBD1. The trim removed 7 bases at V and 5 bases at J, leaving 7 bases unmatched. The CDR3 sequence is 14 residues long. The CDR3 protein is CASTRDRATGELFF. CDR3 DNA: TGTGCCAGCACCAGAGACAGGGCGACCGGGGAGCTGTTTTTT.

The table lists this clonotype with many counts. The chain combines TRBV12-3 or TRBV12-4 with TRBJ2-7; D perhaps matches TRBD2 (6 bases). V gave up 5 bases and J gave up 4 bases, with 15 bases separating them. The CDR3 is 14 residues long. The CDR3 DNA follows: TGTGCCAGCAGTACACCGGGACTCTTTTACGAGCAGTACTTC. Its protein product is CASSTPGLFYEQYF.

The rearrangement links TRBV7-2 to TRBJ1-3; 8 nucleotides agree with TRBD1. The CDR3 length is 16 residues. With V trimmed by 5 bases and J by 3 bases, 9 bases remained unmatched. Looked up from germline, CDR1 is SGHTA and CDR2 is FQGNSA. The CDR3 sequence: CASSPRTGSSGNTIYF. The CDR3 region has the DNA TGTGCCAGCAGCCCGAGGACAGGGAGTAGTGGAAACACCATATATTTT.

This clonotype has a handful of counts. DNA for the CDR3: TGTGCCAGCAGCGTAACAGGGGAAGGCTCACCCCTCCACTTT. Its protein product is CASSVTGEGSPLHF. This chain uses TRBV9 with TRBJ1-6, with 7 bases identical to TRBD1. The CDR3 has 14 amino acids. Germline-derived CDR1 and CDR2 are SGDLS and YYNGEE. The ends lost 1 base at V and 10 bases at J; junction bases unmatched: 5.

This chain connects TRBV12-3 or TRBV12-4 to TRBJ2-5; 11 positions match TRBD2. The CDR3 consists of 15 residues. The trim removed 6 bases at V and 5 bases at J, leaving 8 bases unmatched. CDR3 in amino acids: CASSPILAGAETQYF. The CDR3 DNA follows: TGTGCCAGCAGCCCAATACTAGCGGGGGCGGAGACCCAGTACTTC.

This clonotype was counted many times. V usage is TRBV27 and J usage is TRBJ2-5; possible D gene TRBD2, 6 bases. Germline V gene lookup returns CDR1 MNHEY and CDR2 SMNVEV (reference sequence). The CDR3 loop spans 15 amino acids. V lost 5 bases, J lost 4 bases, and 17 bases lay in between. The CDR3 DNA follows: TGTGCCAGCAGTAGGTCCGGGACGGAGGGAGAGACCCAGTACTTC. Encoded protein: CASSRSGTEGETQYF.

This clonotype was observed a few times. The chain recombines TRBV27 with TRBJ2-1, with D possibly being TRBD2 (7 bases). V was trimmed by 2 bases and J by 5 bases, leaving 13 bases between them. CDR1 and CDR2 from the germline V gene are MNHEY and SMNVEV (reference sequence). The CDR3 is 15 amino acids. This chain's CDR3 is CASSLAGARNNEQFF. DNA for the CDR3: TGTGCCAGCAGTTTAGCGGGGGCCCGAAACAATGAGCAGTTCTTC.

The chain uses TRBV7-8 and TRBJ2-5, with D possibly TRBD2 on 5 matching bases. V lost 2 bases and J lost 2, with 9 bases in between. The CDR3 covers 14 residues. Germline V gives CDR1 SGHVS, CDR2 FQNEAQ. The CDR3: CASSLFSGQETQYF. The CDR3 DNA is TGTGCCAGCAGCTTATTCTCGGGGCAAGAGACCCAGTACTTC. Supplemented by reference TRBV7-8 and TRBJ2-5, the full variable domain reads GAGVSQSPRYKVAKRGQDVALRCDPISGHVSLFWYQQALGQGPEFLTYFQNEAQLDKSGLPSDRFFAERPEGSVSTLKIQRTQQEDSAVYLCASSLFSGQETQYFGPGTRLLVL.

V is TRBV5-1 and J is TRBJ2-3; 14 bases align to TRBD2. The CDR3 is made up of 16 amino acids. J gave up 6 bases and V 3 bases, and 6 bases lay outside the gene matches. CDR1 is SGHRS, CDR2 YFSETQ, per germline. CDR3 region: CASSSGLAGEEDTQYF. CDR3 nucleotide sequence: TGCGCCAGCAGCTCGGGACTAGCGGGAGAAGAGGATACGCAGTATTTT.

This clonotype turned up a few times. A read error may be the cause here, since a much bigger clone is one base away. The CDR3 DNA is TGTGCCAGCAGCCAAGAATGGGACACCGGGGAGCTGTTTTTT. Its translation: CASSQEWDTGELFF. The J gene is TRBJ2-2, the V gene TRBV14; the D is unclear. V shed 0 bases and J shed 3 bases, with 5 bases lying between them. Per germline, CDR1 SGHDN and CDR2 FVKESK. CDR3 size: 14 residues.

The rearrangement links TRBV12-3 or TRBV12-4 to TRBJ2-7, with TRBD2 matching 14 bases. The V gene end was trimmed by 2 bases and the J gene end by 4 bases; junction bases not matched to a gene: 7. The CDR3 is made up of 17 amino acids. CDR3 in amino acids: CASSLRRLAGGPYEQYF. CDR3 sequence (DNA): TGTGCCAGCAGTTTAAGAAGACTAGCGGGGGGGCCATACGAGCAGTACTTC.

The DNA of the CDR3 is TGTGCCAGCAGTAAGGGACAGGGGGTCTCCTACAATGAGCAGTTCTTC. Translated: CASSKGQGVSYNEQFF. This chain connects TRBV6-1 to TRBJ2-1, with 11 bases lining up with TRBD1. The length of the CDR3 is 16 residues. Germline CDR1 MNHNS, CDR2 SASEGT. V shed 5 bases, J shed 0 bases, and the junction held 3 bases outside the gene matches.

As to this clonotype: A much larger clone lies a single base off, so this may be a read error. CDR3 amino acids: CATSQGYDTGELFF. The CDR3 DNA follows: TGCGCCACCAGCCAAGGGTACGACACCGGGGAGCTGTTTTTT. This chain joins TRBV5-1 and TRBJ2-2, with D hard to call. The CDR3 totals 14 residues. The germline CDR1 and CDR2 sequences are SGHRS and YFSETQ.

This clonotype was observed a handful of times. The chain links TRBV7-9 to TRBJ2-4, with TRBD1 matching over 8 bases. The V segment lost 5 bases and the J segment 6 bases; nucleotides outside the gene matches: 9. The CDR3 is 15 amino acids. Germline lookup yields CDR1 SEHNR and CDR2 FQNEAQ (reference sequence). As DNA, the CDR3 is TGTGCCAGCAGCCGAGGACAGGGCAATATAAACATTCAGTACTTC. Encoded protein: CASSRGQGNINIQYF.

The V gene is TRBV4-3, the J gene TRBJ2-3; D gene uncertain. Between the trimmed V and J ends, which lost 0 bases and 3 bases, there was a span of 7 bases. Germline V lookup: CDR1 LGHNA, CDR2 YSLEER. The CDR3 is 14 amino acids. The CDR3 DNA reads as TGCGCCAGCAGCCAAGACTCTGGGACAGATACGCAGTATTTT. Protein: CASSQDSGTDTQYF.

This clonotype came up a few times. This chain joins TRBV30 and TRBJ2-1, with 12 bases fitting TRBD2. Germline lookup yields CDR1 GTSNPN and CDR2 SVGIG (reference sequence). The junction had 6 bases not matched to a gene; V was cut back by 0 bases and J by 3 bases. The CDR3 contains 17 residues. The CDR3 sequence: CAWSVRTSGNYYNEQFF. CDR3 DNA sequence: TGTGCCTGGAGTGTTCGGACTAGCGGGAACTACTACAATGAGCAGTTCTTC. Using reference TRBV30 and TRBJ2-1 for the parts outside the CDR3, the full variable domain is SQTIHQWPATLVQPVGSPLSLECTVEGTSNPNLYWYRQAAGRGLQLLFYSVGIGQISSEVPQNLSASRPQDRQFILSSKKLLLSDSGFYLCAWSVRTSGNYYNEQFFGPGTRLTVL.

V and J are TRBV20-1 and TRBJ2-1, with 11 bases lining up with TRBD2. The ends lost 3 bases at V and 0 bases at J; junction bases unmatched: 10. Per the germline V gene, CDR1 is DFQATT and CDR2 is SNEGSKA (reference sequence). The CDR3 loop spans 18 amino acids. DNA of the CDR3: TGCAGTGCTAGTGGATCTAGCGGGAGGTCAAACTCCTACAATGAGCAGTTCTTC. Translated: CSASGSSGRSNSYNEQFF.

The chain joins TRBV30 to TRBJ2-3; D is perhaps TRBD1 (6 bases). Germline V gene lookup returns CDR1 GTSNPN and CDR2 SVGIG (reference sequence). The CDR3 totals 13 residues. Trimming removed 4 bases at V and 1 base at J, with 9 bases between. The CDR3 sequence: CAWTGVGTDTQYF. The CDR3 nucleotides read TGTGCCTGGACAGGGGTCGGCACAGATACGCAGTATTTT.

The chain recombines TRBV7-9 with TRBJ2-5, with a possible D match to TRBD1 (6 bases). CDR3 length: 14 residues. Germline lookup yields CDR1 SEHNR and CDR2 FQNEAQ (reference sequence). The V end lost 0 bases, the J end lost 1 base, and 6 bases lay between the germline ends. Here the CDR3 DNA reads TGTGCCAGCAGCTTAGCGGGGGCCCAAGAGACCCAGTACTTC. Amino acid sequence: CASSLAGAQETQYF.